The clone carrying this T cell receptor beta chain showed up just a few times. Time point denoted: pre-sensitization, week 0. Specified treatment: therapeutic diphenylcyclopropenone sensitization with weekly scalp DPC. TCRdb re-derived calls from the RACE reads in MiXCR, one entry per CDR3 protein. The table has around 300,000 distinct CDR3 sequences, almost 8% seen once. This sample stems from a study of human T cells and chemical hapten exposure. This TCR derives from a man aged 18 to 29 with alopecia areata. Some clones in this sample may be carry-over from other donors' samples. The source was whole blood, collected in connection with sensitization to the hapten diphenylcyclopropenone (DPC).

DNA for the CDR3: TGTGCCAGCAGTTTGTCCCAGGGCTCCTACGAGCAGTACTTC. This sequence encodes CASSLSQGSYEQYF. The genes are TRBV28 and TRBJ2-7; D possibly corresponds to TRBD1 (5 bases). Germline values: CDR1 MDHEN, CDR2 SYDVKM. This CDR3 contains 14 residues. Trimming took 3 bases from V and 0 from J, leaving 9 bases between them.